This T cell receptor beta chain was sequenced during a study of OX40 agonist ivuxolimab in advanced cancers. Study in general: Previous treatment with anti-PD-1, anti-PD-L1 or anti-CTLA-4 therapy was allowed; about 37% had received some.

Study-level points and caveats: The authors also found low normalized T-cell clonal expansion in some nonresponders.

The assay was immunoSEQ multiplex PCR, and TCRdb's table has in-frame clones only and misses some. Of 65,000 to 85,000 clones listed, over 75% are singletons. The ends were cut back, 0 bases at V and 5 bases at J, with 10 bases in the middle. The CDR3 runs to 15 residues. The germline V gene encodes CDR1 SGHTA and CDR2 FQGNSA. Points on this clone: Its specificity is unknown.

This rearrangement joins TRBV7-2 to TRBJ1-4; D gene ambiguous. The sequence derives from an adult with an advanced solid tumor such as melanoma, head and neck, liver or kidney cancer. The source was CD4+ or CD8+ T cells sorted from blood, collected in a trial of the OX40 agonist ivuxolimab. CDR3 residues: CASSLAPADNEKLFF. CDR3 nucleotides: TGTGCCAGCAGCTTAGCGCCGGCAGACAATGAAAAACTGTTTTTT.